This TCR beta chain comes out of a study of blood T cell repertoires in COVID-19. Overall study context: There were acute and convalescent COVID-19 samples, and they came from the United States, Italy and Spain. The cDNA or gDNA used as material had been derived from T cells, B-cell-depleted T cells, or PBMCs.

Original processing notes: Counts of nucleated cells, estimated from reference gene primer amplification, were obtained. The method was immunoSEQ multiplex PCR; TCRdb's version includes in-frame clones alone and lacks a portion of them. From that table come the V and J calls and clone size; the DNA was used to work out D and trimming. The data hold more than 350,000 clones, with roughly 86% observed a single time. Seattle cases were enrolled at active infection and followed longitudinally. CDR3 size: 16 residues. With 1 base removed from V and 0 bases from J, the gap between germline ends came to 10 bases. Germline lookup yields CDR1 LGHDT and CDR2 YNNKEL (reference sequence).

Specimen: peripheral blood. This TCR was sampled from a woman aged 25 to 39 with COVID-19, enrolled during active disease. This rearrangement joins TRBV3-1 (or the pseudogene TRBV3-2) to TRBJ1-5; D not certain. The CDR3 loop reads CASSQGPVNSNQPQHF. CDR3 nucleotide sequence: TGTGCCAGCAGCCAAGGGCCAGTCAATAGCAATCAGCCCCAGCATTTT.